This T cell receptor (beta chain) was identified in a study of blood T cell repertoires in COVID-19. In the study overall: Material from acute and convalescent COVID-19 was sourced from the United States, Italy and Spain.

Profiled with immunoSEQ multiplex PCR; TCRdb holds only in-frame clones, not every one. Among about 120,000 clones listed, 65% to 90% were seen once. This CDR3 comprises 18 residues. Germline V gene data show CDR1 as MNHEY and CDR2 as SMNVEV (reference sequence). The ends lost 6 bases at V and 6 bases at J; junction bases unmatched: 19. The clonotype originates from a woman aged 80 or over with acute or convalescent COVID-19. Input material: peripheral blood. The chain joins TRBV27 to TRBJ2-1; 8 positions match TRBD1. The CDR3 nucleotides are TGTGCCAGCAGCCGATGGCCGGGACAGGAAGGGCGGCGCAATGAGCAGTTCTTC. Its protein product is CASSRWPGQEGRRNEQFF.